These T cell receptor beta chains were read from a single sample in a study of CD8 T cells in ankylosing spondylitis. TCRdb redid the calling of the 5' RACE reads with MiXCR, one entry per CDR3 protein. The sample holds 150,000 or so distinct CDR3 sequences, around a third seen once. The sample was synovial fluid, either unsorted or a sorted T cell fraction (not recorded which). These receptors came from a male donor with ankylosing spondylitis. Each CDR3 is given with its conserved first and last residue. A D gene is named only where the DNA matches it firmly. Size values are once, few and many counts, or a class for expanded clones, and some rows have none.

NA	TRBV7-7	TRBJ2-1	NA	CASSPTAFNEQFF	TGTGCTAGCAGCCCGACTGCGTTCAATGAGCAGTTCTTC
NA	TRBV11-2	TRBJ2-1	few	CASSQGADSYNEQFF	TGTGCCAGCAGCCAGGGAGCGGATTCCTACAATGAGCAGTTCTTC
NA	TRBV27	TRBJ2-7	NA	CASSRGRVSYEQYF	TGTGCCAGCAGTAGGGGACGGGTCTCCTACGAGCAGTACTTC
NA	TRBV29-1	TRBJ2-1	many	CSVARDNEQFF	TGCAGCGTTGCCAGAGACAATGAGCAGTTCTTC
TRBD2	TRBV5-1	TRBJ2-5	few	CASSTGLALGETQYF	TGCGCCAGCAGCACCGGACTAGCGTTGGGAGAGACCCAGTACTTC
TRBD1	TRBV20-1	TRBJ1-4	NA	CSATGTGDEKLFF	TGCAGTGCTACCGGGACAGGGGACGAAAAACTGTTTTTT
NA	TRBV28	TRBJ2-3	many	CASSAPAGGTDTQYF	TGTGCCAGCAGTGCGCCCGCTGGGGGCACAGATACGCAGTATTTT
TRBD2	TRBV28	TRBJ2-1	NA	CASSLSGLAGGHNEQFF	TGTGCCAGCAGTTTATCTGGTCTAGCGGGAGGACACAATGAGCAGTTCTTC
NA	TRBV5-1	TRBJ2-5	NA	CASSRTAAQETQYF	TGCGCCAGCAGCCGGACCGCGGCACAAGAGACCCAGTACTTC
TRBD1	TRBV6-5	TRBJ1-2	few	CASRLVRDRANYGYTF	TGTGCCAGCAGATTAGTCCGGGACAGGGCGAACTATGGCTACACCTTC
NA	TRBV6-1	TRBJ2-5	NA	CASSTDGWETQYF	TGTGCCAGCAGTACGGATGGGTGGGAGACCCAGTACTTC
TRBD1	TRBV25-1	TRBJ2-5	many	CASRLTGEAQYF	TGTGCCAGCAGGTTGACAGGGGAAGCCCAGTACTTC
NA	TRBV6-1	TRBJ1-4	many	CASRIGQATNEKLFF	TGTGCCAGCAGGATTGGACAAGCAACTAATGAAAAACTGTTTTTT
NA	TRBV7-2	TRBJ2-1	few	CASNKDSHNEQFF	TGTGCCAGCAACAAAGACAGCCACAATGAGCAGTTCTTC
TRBD1	TRBV6-2/TRBV6-3	TRBJ2-7	NA	CASRPDRGSEQYF	TGTGCCAGCAGACCGGACAGGGGAAGCGAGCAGTACTTC
TRBD2	TRBV5-4	TRBJ2-1	NA	CASSPPGTSGEGEQFF	TGTGCCAGCAGCCCCCCCGGGACTAGCGGGGAGGGTGAGCAGTTCTTC
NA	TRBV11-2	TRBJ2-3	few	CASSSNRHSTDTQYF	TGTGCCAGCAGCTCAAACCGGCACTCCACAGATACGCAGTATTTT
TRBD1	TRBV12-3/TRBV12-4	TRBJ2-5	many	CASKSQTGTGKTQYF	TGTGCCAGCAAATCCCAGACAGGGACGGGAAAGACCCAGTACTTC
NA	TRBV12-3/TRBV12-4	TRBJ1-1	NA	CASSLVGDTEAFF	TGTGCCAGCAGTTTAGTCGGCGACACTGAAGCTTTCTTT
NA	TRBV20-1	TRBJ1-3	few	CSVSDGTLGNTIYF	TGCAGTGTTTCGGACGGCACCCTGGGAAACACCATATATTTT
NA	TRBV7-2	TRBJ2-7	NA	CASSQSGLEQYF	TGTGCCAGCAGCCAAAGTGGCCTCGAGCAGTACTTC
TRBD2	TRBV2	TRBJ2-7	once	CASSRGLAERYEQYF	TGTGCCAGCAGTAGGGGACTAGCGGAACGTTACGAGCAGTACTTC
TRBD2	TRBV7-8	TRBJ2-3	many	CASSFGLAASTDTQYF	TGTGCCAGCAGCTTCGGACTAGCGGCTAGCACAGATACGCAGTATTTT
TRBD1	TRBV12-3/TRBV12-4	TRBJ2-6	few	CASSLTGGAGANVLTF	TGTGCCAGCAGTTTGACAGGGGGCGCTGGGGCCAACGTCCTGACTTTC
TRBD1	TRBV20-1	TRBJ2-1	NA	CSVKDRVRNEQFF	TGCAGTGTTAAGGACAGGGTGAGGAATGAGCAGTTCTTC
TRBD2	TRBV6-1	TRBJ2-1	once	CASSQTLAGGPNEQFF	TGTGCCAGCAGCCAAACCCTAGCGGGGGGGCCCAATGAGCAGTTCTTC
NA	TRBV7-9	TRBJ2-3	NA	CASSLLSRDTQYF	TGTGCCAGCAGCTTATTGAGTCGTGATACGCAGTATTTT
NA	TRBV20-1	TRBJ1-1	many	CSARVPGLTEAFF	TGCAGTGCTAGAGTCCCGGGACTGACTGAAGCTTTCTTT